One sample yielded the 19 T cell receptor beta chains listed below, sequenced in a study of graft-versus-host responses after intestinal transplantation. Produced via immunoSEQ multiplex PCR; TCRdb's table is partial and in-frame only. The sample comprises 25,000 to 35,000 clones, about three quarters of which are singletons, and 2.5% to 3.5% rests with the top ten. The starting material, graft tissue, was processed to release intraepithelial and lamina propria lymphocytes. The source material was ileum tissue, sampled 98 days after intestinal transplantation. Receptor source: a human patient who received an intestinal transplant, so some T cells may come from the graft donor.

J is TRBJ2-5 and V is TRBV7-8, with 7 bases identical to TRBD2. CDR3 length: 15 residues. CDR1 and CDR2 from the germline V gene are SGHVS and FQNEAQ. The junction had 13 bases not matched to a gene; V was cut back by 7 bases and J by 5 bases. CDR3 in DNA: TGTGCCAGCAACTTGGGGAGGGGCCGCGAGGAGACCCAGTACTTC. It is translated as CASNLGRGREETQYF.

The chain couples TRBV25-1 to TRBJ2-7; no clear D gene. V gave up 4 bases and J gave up 3 bases, with 7 bases separating them. The germline V gene has CDR1 MGHDK and CDR2 SYGVNS. This CDR3 contains 12 residues. As DNA, the CDR3 is TGTGCCAGCAGTGTTAACGGCTACGAGCAGTACTTC. Encoded protein: CASSVNGYEQYF.

The chain couples TRBV11-2 to TRBJ2-7, with D unclear. Germline V gene lookup returns CDR1 SGHAT and CDR2 FQNNGV. Trimming removed 5 bases from V and 0 bases from J, with 5 bases in between. This CDR3 is 12 amino acids long. The DNA of the CDR3 is TGTGCCAGCAGCACCCGCTCCTACGAGCAGTACTTC. Translating it yields CASSTRSYEQYF. The full variable domain, its missing parts supplied by reference TRBV11-2 and TRBJ2-7, is EAGVAQSPRYKIIEKRQSVAFWCNPISGHATLYWYQQILGQGPKLLIQFQNNGVVDDSQLPKDRFSAERLKGVDSTLKIQPAKLEDSAVYLCASSTRSYEQYFGPGTRLTVT.

In this sample, this clone is medium-sized (0.01 to 0.1%). The chain is built from TRBV7-9 and TRBJ2-7, with no clear D. Deletions cut 1 base from V and 4 bases from J, with 11 bases between. CDR3 length: 14 residues. Germline V CDR1 and CDR2: SEHNR, FQNEAQ (reference sequence). DNA for the CDR3: TGTGCCAGCAGCTTAGAGGGTGACATATACGAGCAGTACTTC. Translated: CASSLEGDIYEQYF.

The chain carries TRBV5-1 and TRBJ1-2; 7 nucleotides match TRBD1. The V gene end was trimmed by 1 base and the J gene end by 5 bases; junction bases not matched to a gene: 8. Germline assignment: CDR1 SGHRS and CDR2 YFSETQ. The CDR3 runs to 15 residues. The chain's CDR3 is CASSLRTGDPYGYTF. In DNA form, the CDR3 reads TGCGCCAGCAGCTTGAGGACAGGAGATCCTTATGGCTACACCTTC.

The sample holds one count of this clone. The chain recombines TRBV6-1 with TRBJ2-5; D might be TRBD2 (5 bases). The ends were cut back, 0 bases at V and 3 bases at J, with 17 bases in the middle. The CDR3 totals 17 residues. Germline assignment: CDR1 MNHNS and CDR2 SASEGT. CDR3 nucleotide sequence: TGTGCCAGCAGTGAAGCAGACCTAGGACTCCCGAAAGAGACCCAGTACTTC. Translated, it gives CASSEADLGLPKETQYF.

The rearrangement joins TRBV9 to TRBJ1-5; a weak D match, TRBD1 (6 bases). Trimming left V 2 bases short and J 4 bases short, with 13 bases between. The length of the CDR3 is 15 residues. Germline CDR1 is SGDLS and CDR2 is YYNGEE. In DNA, the CDR3 is TGTGCCAGCAGCGTTGCCGGGACACCAAATCAGCCCCAGCATTTT. Its protein product is CASSVAGTPNQPQHF.

This clone was counted a single time. This rearrangement joins TRBV7-9 to TRBJ1-1; D is perhaps TRBD1 (6 bases). There are 12 residues in the CDR3. With 1 base removed from V and 10 bases from J, the gap between germline ends came to 10 bases. CDR1 and CDR2 from the germline V gene are SEHNR and FQNEAQ (reference sequence). CDR3: CASSLGTVAAFF. In DNA, the CDR3 is TGTGCCAGCAGCTTAGGGACAGTGGCAGCTTTCTTT.

This sequence joins TRBV5-4 and TRBJ2-2; no definite D call. Germline loops: CDR1 SGHNT, CDR2 YYREEE (reference sequence). This CDR3 has 13 amino acids. The V end lost 5 bases, the J end lost 5 bases, and 10 bases lay between the germline ends. The CDR3 DNA follows: TGTGCCAGCAGTCCAGACGGTACCGGGGAGCTGTTTTTT. Protein sequence: CASSPDGTGELFF.

V is TRBV7-8 and J is TRBJ2-7; 9 bases line up with TRBD1. Germline V gene lookup returns CDR1 SGHVS and CDR2 FQNEAQ. The V and J ends lost 5 bases and 5 bases, in that order; junction bases with no gene match: 7. The CDR3 has 14 residues. The CDR3: CASSPRTGANEQYF. CDR3 nucleotides: TGTGCCAGCAGCCCCCGGACAGGGGCTAACGAGCAGTACTTC.

The gene calls are TRBV30 and TRBJ1-6; possible D gene TRBD1, 6 bases. Germline V gene data show CDR1 as GTSNPN and CDR2 as SVGIG (reference sequence). The CDR3 runs to 14 residues. The V end lost 4 bases, the J end lost 5 bases, and 12 bases lay between the germline ends. The CDR3: CAWKPGHHNSPLHF. CDR3 sequence (DNA): TGTGCCTGGAAGCCGGGACACCATAATTCACCCCTCCACTTT.

Comments on this clone: Other DNA sequences of this sample code for an identical CDR3. The V call is TRBV10-2, the J call TRBJ1-5; D is unresolved. The CDR3 sequence is 13 residues long. CDR1 and CDR2 from the germline V gene are WSHSY and SAAADI. Trimming removed 6 bases at V and 0 bases at J, with 6 bases between. The CDR3 protein is CASRTDSNQPQHF. CDR3 DNA: TGCGCCAGCAGGACTGATAGCAATCAGCCCCAGCATTTT.

The V gene is TRBV5-8, the J gene TRBJ1-4, with a weak D call TRBD1 (6 bases). The V end was cut by 0 bases, the J end by 8 bases, with 11 bases between. Per the germline V gene, CDR1 is SGHTS and CDR2 is YDEGEE. The CDR3 spans 14 residues. CDR3 sequence: CASSLDRVVEKLFF. CDR3 coding DNA: TGTGCCAGCAGCTTGGACAGGGTCGTAGAAAAACTGTTTTTT.

The chain links TRBV28 to TRBJ2-1; TRBD2 agrees at 14 bases. Germline loops: CDR1 MDHEN, CDR2 SYDVKM. Trimming at V came to 6 bases and at J to 7 bases, leaving 5 bases not matched to a gene. CDR3 length: 15 residues. The CDR3 is CASSRLAGGSNEQFF. The DNA of the CDR3 is TGTGCCAGCAGCCGACTAGCGGGGGGGTCGAATGAGCAGTTCTTC.

The V and J genes are TRBV2 and TRBJ2-7; TRBD2 is a possible D gene (7 bases). V lost 5 bases to trimming and J lost 7 bases, with 18 bases between them. The CDR3 loop spans 14 amino acids. CDR1 and CDR2 (germline): SNHLY, FYNNEI. DNA of the CDR3: TGTGCCAGCAGTCCGGGGGGCGCGGTGAGGGAGCAGTACTTC. It codes for CASSPGGAVREQYF. The whole variable domain, filled in from reference TRBV2 and TRBJ2-7, reads EPEVTQTPSHQVTQMGQEVILRCVPISNHLYFYWYRQILGQKVEFLVSFYNNEISEKSEIFDDQFSVERPDGSNFTLKIRSTKLEDSAMYFCASSPGGAVREQYFGPGTRLTVT.

This clone was seen more than once but under ten times. This chain uses TRBV7-8 with TRBJ1-3; 7 bases line up with TRBD1. Germline CDR1 is SGHVS and CDR2 is FQNEAQ. The length of the CDR3 is 16 residues. Trimming cost V 4 bases and J 3 bases; bases outside gene matches: 9. Written as DNA, the CDR3 is TGTGCCAGCAGCTATAGACAGGGTGTAGGTGGAAACACCATATATTTT. Protein product: CASSYRQGVGGNTIYF. The variable domain in full, with the rest retrieved from reference TRBV7-8 and TRBJ1-3, is GAGVSQSPRYKVAKRGQDVALRCDPISGHVSLFWYQQALGQGPEFLTYFQNEAQLDKSGLPSDRFFAERPEGSVSTLKIQRTQQEDSAVYLCASSYRQGVGGNTIYFGEGSWLTVV.

The chain combines TRBV6-1 with TRBJ1-1; D not certain. CDR3 length: 10 amino acids. Germline V gene data show CDR1 as MNHNS and CDR2 as SASEGT. Trimming stripped 10 bases from V and 3 bases from J, with 6 bases between. CDR3 bases: TGTGCCACTACGTACACTGAAGCTTTCTTT. Its translation: CATTYTEAFF.

The genes are TRBV9 and TRBJ2-7; 8 bases match TRBD1. This CDR3 has 16 amino acids. Per germline, CDR1 SGDLS and CDR2 YYNGEE. J lost 3 bases, V lost 1 base, and 9 bases had no gene match. The CDR3 region is CASSVSGTGGHYEQYF. The CDR3 region has the DNA TGTGCCAGCAGCGTATCGGGGACAGGAGGTCACTACGAGCAGTACTTC.

The chain employs TRBV4-1 and TRBJ2-7; D not resolved. The CDR3 has 14 amino acids. Germline V gene lookup returns CDR1 MGHRA and CDR2 YSYEKL. The V end lost 0 bases, the J end lost 3 bases, and 9 bases lay between the germline ends. The CDR3: CASSQDRAYYEQYF. DNA for the CDR3: TGCGCCAGCAGCCAAGATCGGGCCTACTACGAGCAGTACTTC.